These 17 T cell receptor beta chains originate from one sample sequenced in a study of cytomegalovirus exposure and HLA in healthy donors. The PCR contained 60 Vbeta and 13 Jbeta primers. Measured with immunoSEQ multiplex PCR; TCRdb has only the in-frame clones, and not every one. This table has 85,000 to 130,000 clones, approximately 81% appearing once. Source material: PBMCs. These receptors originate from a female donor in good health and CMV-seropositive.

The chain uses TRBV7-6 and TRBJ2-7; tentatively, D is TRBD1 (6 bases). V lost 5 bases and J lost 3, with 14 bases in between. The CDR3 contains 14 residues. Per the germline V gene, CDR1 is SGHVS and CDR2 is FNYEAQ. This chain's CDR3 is CASSPRNRDYEQYF. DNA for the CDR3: TGTGCCAGCAGCCCCAGAAACAGGGACTACGAGCAGTACTTC.

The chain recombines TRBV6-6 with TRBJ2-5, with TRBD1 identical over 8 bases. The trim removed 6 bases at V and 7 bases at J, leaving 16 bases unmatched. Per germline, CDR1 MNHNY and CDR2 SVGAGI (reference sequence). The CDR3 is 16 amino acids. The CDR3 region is CASSPRTGIDGRTQYF. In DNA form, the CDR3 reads TGTGCCAGCAGCCCCAGGACAGGGATTGATGGGAGGACCCAGTACTTC.

As DNA, the CDR3 is TGTGCCTGGAGATCAGGGGTGATGAATGAAAAACTGTTTTTT. Translated, it gives CAWRSGVMNEKLFF. The chain is built from TRBV30 and TRBJ1-4; TRBD1 might be the D (6 bases). This CDR3 is built from 14 residues. Per the germline V gene, CDR1 is GTSNPN and CDR2 is SVGIG (reference sequence). Trimming removed 3 bases at V and 5 bases at J, with 13 bases between.

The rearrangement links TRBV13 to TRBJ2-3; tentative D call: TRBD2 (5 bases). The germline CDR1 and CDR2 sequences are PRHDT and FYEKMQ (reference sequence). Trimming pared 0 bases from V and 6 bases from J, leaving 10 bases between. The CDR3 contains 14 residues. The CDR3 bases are TGTGCCAGCAGCTTAGGGGCGGGCGGGGATACGCAGTATTTT. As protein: CASSLGAGGDTQYF.

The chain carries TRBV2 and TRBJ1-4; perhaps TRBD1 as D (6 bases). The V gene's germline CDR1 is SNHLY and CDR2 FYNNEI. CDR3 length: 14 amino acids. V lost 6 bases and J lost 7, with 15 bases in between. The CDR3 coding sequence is TGTGCCAGCAGGGGGCAGGGGATAGGTGAAAAACTGTTTTTT. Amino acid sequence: CASRGQGIGEKLFF.

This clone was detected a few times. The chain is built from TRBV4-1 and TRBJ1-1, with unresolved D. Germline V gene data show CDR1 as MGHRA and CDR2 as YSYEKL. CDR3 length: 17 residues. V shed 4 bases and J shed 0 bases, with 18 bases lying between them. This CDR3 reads CASSPQPMGRLNTEAFF. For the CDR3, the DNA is TGCGCCAGCAGCCCCCAGCCGATGGGGAGGTTGAACACTGAAGCTTTCTTT.

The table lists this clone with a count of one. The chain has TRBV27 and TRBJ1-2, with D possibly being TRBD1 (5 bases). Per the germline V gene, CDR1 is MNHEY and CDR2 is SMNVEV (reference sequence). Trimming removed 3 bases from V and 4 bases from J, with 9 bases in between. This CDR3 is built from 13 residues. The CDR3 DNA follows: TGTGCCAGCAGTTTTCAGGGTCGCTATGGCTACACCTTC. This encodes CASSFQGRYGYTF.

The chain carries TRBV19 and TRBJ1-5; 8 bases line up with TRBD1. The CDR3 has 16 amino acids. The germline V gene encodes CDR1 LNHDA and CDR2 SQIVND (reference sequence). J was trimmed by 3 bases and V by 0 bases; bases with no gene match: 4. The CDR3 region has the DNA TGTGCCAGTAGTATAGATCCGGGACAGGACAATCAGCCCCAGCATTTT. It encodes CASSIDPGQDNQPQHF.

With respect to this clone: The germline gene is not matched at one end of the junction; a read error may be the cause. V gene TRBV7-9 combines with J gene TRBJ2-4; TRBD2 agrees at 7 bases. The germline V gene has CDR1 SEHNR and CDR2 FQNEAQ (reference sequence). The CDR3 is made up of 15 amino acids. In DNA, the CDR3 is TGTGCCAGCAGCCCCTTGGCGGGAGTCAAAAACAGTCAGTACTTC. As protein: CASSPLAGVKNSQYF.

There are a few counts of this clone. CDR3 nucleotides: TGCGCCAGCAGCTTAACAGGGAAGGCGAATGAAAAACTGTTTTTT. Encoded protein: CASSLTGKANEKLFF. V and J are TRBV5-1 and TRBJ1-4; D may be TRBD1 (6 bases). V was trimmed by 2 bases and J by 5 bases, leaving 13 bases between them. Germline loops: CDR1 SGHRS, CDR2 YFSETQ. This CDR3 comprises 15 residues.

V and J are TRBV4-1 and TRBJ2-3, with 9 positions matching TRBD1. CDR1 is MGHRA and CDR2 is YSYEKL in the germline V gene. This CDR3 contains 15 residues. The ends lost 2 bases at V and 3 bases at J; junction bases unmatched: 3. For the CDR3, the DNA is TGCGCCAGCAGCCAACAACAGGGGGCTACAGATACGCAGTATTTT. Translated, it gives CASSQQQGATDTQYF.

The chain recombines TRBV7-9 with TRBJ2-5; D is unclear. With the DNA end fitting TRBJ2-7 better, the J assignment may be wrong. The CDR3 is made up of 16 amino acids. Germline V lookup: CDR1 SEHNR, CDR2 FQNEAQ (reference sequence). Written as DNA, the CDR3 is TGTGCCAGCAGCTCCATAGACCTCAGGTCCGACTACGAGCAGTACTTC. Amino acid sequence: CASSSIDLRSDYEQYF.

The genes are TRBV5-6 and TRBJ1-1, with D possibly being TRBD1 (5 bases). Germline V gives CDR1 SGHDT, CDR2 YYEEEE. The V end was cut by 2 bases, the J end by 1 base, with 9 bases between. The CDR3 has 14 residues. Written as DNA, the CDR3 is TGTGCCAGCAGCTTACGTACAGGGAACACTGAAGCTTTCTTT. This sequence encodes CASSLRTGNTEAFF. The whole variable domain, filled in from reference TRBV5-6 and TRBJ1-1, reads DAGVTQSPTHLIKTRGQQVTLRCSPKSGHDTVSWYQQALGQGPQFIFQYYEEEERQRGNFPDRFSGHQFPNYSSELNVNALLLGDSALYLCASSLRTGNTEAFFGQGTRLTVV.

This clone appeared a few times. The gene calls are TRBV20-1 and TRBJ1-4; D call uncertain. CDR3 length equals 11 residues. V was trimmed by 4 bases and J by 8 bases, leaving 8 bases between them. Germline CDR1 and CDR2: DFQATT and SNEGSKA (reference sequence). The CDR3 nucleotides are TGCAGTGCTACTAGAACGGAAAAACTGTTTTTT. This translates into CSATRTEKLFF.

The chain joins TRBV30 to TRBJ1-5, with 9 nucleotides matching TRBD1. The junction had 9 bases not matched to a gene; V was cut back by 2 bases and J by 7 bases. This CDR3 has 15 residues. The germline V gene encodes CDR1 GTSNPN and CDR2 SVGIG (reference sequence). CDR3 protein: CAWSLPGQGFQPQHF. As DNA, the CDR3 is TGTGCCTGGAGTCTTCCGGGACAGGGATTCCAGCCCCAGCATTTT.

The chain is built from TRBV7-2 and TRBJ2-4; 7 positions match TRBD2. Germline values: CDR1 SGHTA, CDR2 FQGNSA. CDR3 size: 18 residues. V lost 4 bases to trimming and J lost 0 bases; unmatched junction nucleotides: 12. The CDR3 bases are TGTGCCAGCAGCTCCCATCGAGGCGGGGGTCTAGCCAAAAACATTCAGTACTTC. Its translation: CASSSHRGGGLAKNIQYF.

This CDR3 reads CSVGGQGYEQYF. The CDR3 DNA reads as TGCAGCGTTGGGGGACAGGGGTACGAGCAGTACTTC. The V call is TRBV29-1, the J call TRBJ2-7, with 10 bases lining up with TRBD1. Germline V gene sequence: CDR1 SQVTM, CDR2 ANQGSEA. The CDR3 extends over 12 amino acids. Losses at the gene ends were 4 bases for V and 4 bases for J; bases not matched to a gene: 1.